The 29 T cell receptor beta chains reported below all come from one sample, sequenced in a study of glioma-infiltrating T cells after dendritic cell vaccination. Measured with immunoSEQ multiplex PCR; TCRdb has only the in-frame clones, and not every one. The table has 93,000 or so clones, approximately 80% seen once. The sequenced sample was blood, obtained before dendritic cell vaccination. All receptors come from a human donor with glioblastoma.

The DNA for the CDR3 is TGCGCCAGCAGCTCTGGACTAGCGGGGAGGACCGGGGAGCTGTTTTTT. Amino acid sequence: CASSSGLAGRTGELFF. The gene calls are TRBV5-1 and TRBJ2-2; TRBD2 matches at 12 bases. In germline, CDR1 is SGHRS, CDR2 YFSETQ. J was trimmed by 5 bases and V by 3 bases; bases with no gene match: 5. The CDR3 covers 16 residues.

The J gene is TRBJ1-1, the V gene TRBV15; D perhaps matches TRBD1 (5 bases). Germline CDR1 and CDR2: LNHNV and YYDKDF (reference sequence). CDR3 length equals 15 residues. Trimming shortened V by 1 base and J by 0 bases, and 9 bases separated the two germline ends. The CDR3: CATSRVRQMNTEAFF. The CDR3 bases are TGTGCCACCAGCAGAGTGAGACAGATGAACACTGAAGCTTTCTTT.

V is TRBV5-1 and J is TRBJ2-1, with 11 bases matching TRBD2. Trimming cost V 0 bases and J 4 bases; bases outside gene matches: 3. Germline CDR1 SGHRS, CDR2 YFSETQ. The CDR3 length is 16 residues. In nucleotides, the CDR3 is TGCGCCAGCAGCTTGGTAGCGGGGGGGCGGTACAATGAGCAGTTCTTC. It codes for CASSLVAGGRYNEQFF.

This chain links TRBV5-5 with TRBJ1-2; 7 bases are shared with TRBD1. Unmatched junction bases numbered 7, after V lost 2 bases and J lost 3 bases. The CDR3 is 15 residues long. Germline CDR1 reads SGHKS; CDR2 reads YYEKEE (reference sequence). In nucleotides, the CDR3 is TGTGCCAGCAGCTTCTCTACAGGGGTCGACTATGGCTACACCTTC. Protein: CASSFSTGVDYGYTF.

This clone was seen more than once but under ten times. V and J are TRBV2 and TRBJ2-4; weak D call: TRBD2 (6 bases). Germline V gene data show CDR1 as SNHLY and CDR2 as FYNNEI. The CDR3 extends over 15 amino acids. V was pared by 3 bases and J by 8 bases, with 17 bases between. The CDR3 region is CASSDRGRFGDIQYF. CDR3 DNA: TGTGCCAGCAGTGATCGAGGGAGGTTTGGGGACATTCAGTACTTC. Full variable domain (rest looked up from reference TRBV2 and TRBJ2-4): EPEVTQTPSHQVTQMGQEVILRCVPISNHLYFYWYRQILGQKVEFLVSFYNNEISEKSEIFDDQFSVERPDGSNFTLKIRSTKLEDSAMYFCASSDRGRFGDIQYFGAGTRLSVL.

As regards this clone: The junction departs from the called germline gene at one end, perhaps through a read error. The chain has TRBV30 and TRBJ1-1, with D maybe TRBD1 (6 bases). Germline CDR1 and CDR2: GTSNPN and SVGIG (reference sequence). This CDR3 has 11 amino acids. CDR3 nucleotide sequence: TGTGCCTGGAGTGGCGGGGGGCGCGCGATATTT. It translates to CAWSGGGRAIF.

The rearrangement links TRBV27 to TRBJ2-3, with a weak D call TRBD2 (6 bases). Per germline, CDR1 MNHEY and CDR2 SMNVEV (reference sequence). V dropped 4 bases and J dropped 1 base, with 12 bases sitting between them. This CDR3 has 15 residues. The CDR3 spells CASSSFIAGTDTQYF. DNA for the CDR3: TGTGCCAGCAGTTCCTTTATAGCGGGCACAGATACGCAGTATTTT.

This clone has only one observation. The chain couples TRBV5-1 to TRBJ2-7, with 9 bases identical to TRBD2. V dropped 1 base and J dropped 5; count of bases not matched to a gene: 4. The CDR3 contains 14 residues. CDR1 and CDR2 (germline): SGHRS, YFSETQ. CDR3 region: CASSLMLAGHEQYF. The CDR3 DNA reads TGCGCCAGCAGCTTGATGCTAGCGGGACACGAGCAGTACTTC.

The V call is TRBV14, the J call TRBJ1-6; 10 nucleotides line up with TRBD1. Germline CDR1 and CDR2: SGHDN and FVKESK. J gave up 9 bases and V 1 base, and 0 bases lay outside the gene matches. This CDR3 is 14 amino acids long. The CDR3 here is CASSQGTGGSPLHF. CDR3 nucleotide sequence: TGTGCCAGCAGCCAAGGGACAGGGGGTTCACCCCTCCACTTT.

The CDR3 protein is CASSKDGRETQYF. Written as DNA, the CDR3 is TGTGCCAGCAGCAAAGACGGGAGGGAGACCCAGTACTTC. The chain recombines TRBV21-1 with TRBJ2-5; the table's D call, TRBD2, was not checked against the DNA. TRBV21-1 is a listed pseudogene. CDR3 size: 13 residues.

V usage is TRBV10-3 and J usage is TRBJ1-3; D is ambiguous. Trimming stripped 6 bases from V and 4 bases from J, with 7 bases between. Germline CDR1 is ENHRY and CDR2 is SYGVKD. The CDR3 contains 12 residues. This CDR3 reads CAIRPQGNTIYF. The CDR3 coding sequence is TGTGCCATCAGACCGCAGGGAAACACCATATATTTT.

The chain uses TRBV7-6 and TRBJ1-5; no definite D call. Per germline, CDR1 SGHVS and CDR2 FNYEAQ. Trimming removed 2 bases from V and 6 bases from J, with 8 bases in between. The CDR3 runs 13 residues. The CDR3 bases are TGTGCCAGCAGCTTATACCGGGGTCAGCCCCAGCATTTT. This translates into CASSLYRGQPQHF.

The CDR3 DNA follows: TGCGCCAGCAGCCAATCCCCAGACTCTGGAAACACCATATATTTT. This sequence encodes CASSQSPDSGNTIYF. The chain couples TRBV4-1 to TRBJ1-3; D not certain. V lost 2 bases and J 0 bases, leaving 8 bases between the germline ends. This CDR3 is 15 amino acids long. Germline CDR1 reads MGHRA; CDR2 reads YSYEKL.

The rearrangement joins TRBV5-1 to TRBJ1-1, with 9 bases matching TRBD1. Germline V gene lookup returns CDR1 SGHRS and CDR2 YFSETQ. V lost 4 bases, J lost 3 bases, and 7 bases stayed unmatched. The CDR3 sequence is 15 residues long. The CDR3 DNA reads TGCGCCAGCAGCAGAGACAGGGGGGAGGACACTGAAGCTTTCTTT. It specifies CASSRDRGEDTEAFF.

This clone appeared many times. This chain links TRBV7-2 with TRBJ1-1; 7 bases agree with TRBD1. The ends lost 4 bases at V and 1 base at J; junction bases unmatched: 6. The CDR3 has 15 amino acids. The germline CDR1 and CDR2 sequences are SGHTA and FQGNSA. The CDR3 sequence: CASSSDGTANTEAFF. In nucleotides, the CDR3 is TGTGCCAGCAGCTCAGATGGGACAGCGAACACTGAAGCTTTCTTT.

The CDR3, as DNA: TGTGCCAGTAGTATGGTTCAGGCCCTCTATGGCTACACCTTC. Translation gives CASSMVQALYGYTF. The V and J genes are TRBV19 and TRBJ1-2; D unclear. Trimming removed 3 bases from V and 4 bases from J, with 12 bases in between. This CDR3 is 14 amino acids long. Germline V lookup: CDR1 LNHDA, CDR2 SQIVND (reference sequence). The entire variable domain, with the rest obtained from reference TRBV19 and TRBJ1-2, is as follows: DGGITQSPKYLFRKEGQNVTLSCEQNLNHDAMYWYRQDPGQGLRLIYYSQIVNDFQKGDIAEGYSVSREKKESFPLTVTSAQKNPTAFYLCASSMVQALYGYTFGSGTRLTVV.

This clone has only one observation. The rearrangement joins TRBV9 to TRBJ2-5, with 14 positions matching TRBD2. Germline V gene data show CDR1 as SGDLS and CDR2 as YYNGEE. J lost 2 bases, V lost 4 bases, and 10 bases had no gene match. The CDR3 contains 18 residues. CDR3 in DNA: TGTGCCAGCAGCTTTAGACTAGCGGGAGGGGTGGGACAAGAGACCCAGTACTTC. Translating gives CASSFRLAGGVGQETQYF. The full variable domain, rest sourced from reference TRBV9 and TRBJ2-5, is DSGVTQTPKHLITATGQRVTLRCSPRSGDLSVYWYQQSLDQGLQFLIQYYNGEERAKGNILERFSAQQFPDLHSELNLSSLELGDSALYFCASSFRLAGGVGQETQYFGPGTRLLVL.

V is TRBV2 and J is TRBJ1-1; D unclear. Trimming shortened V by 4 bases and J by 1 base, and 7 bases separated the two germline ends. The CDR3 covers 13 residues. Germline lookup yields CDR1 SNHLY and CDR2 FYNNEI. CDR3 sequence: CASSGEGNTEAFF. The CDR3 DNA reads as TGTGCCAGCAGTGGGGAGGGGAACACTGAAGCTTTCTTT.

The rearrangement joins TRBV19 to TRBJ2-1; D unclear. Germline V CDR1 and CDR2: LNHDA, SQIVND (reference sequence). The ends were cut back, 0 bases at V and 1 base at J, with 7 bases in the middle. The CDR3 contains 15 residues. CDR3 in DNA: TGTGCCAGTAGTATAGATGGCGGTTCCTACAATGAGCAGTTCTTC. Translation: CASSIDGGSYNEQFF.

The chain has TRBV18 and TRBJ1-2, with D perhaps matching TRBD1 (6 bases). Germline loops: CDR1 KGHSH, CDR2 LQKENI. Deletions cut 2 bases from V and 4 bases from J, with 11 bases between. The CDR3 totals 14 residues. Here the CDR3 reads CASSPGGSGYGYTF. CDR3 coding DNA: TGTGCCAGCTCACCAGGGGGCAGTGGCTATGGCTACACCTTC.

The rearrangement joins TRBV29-1 to TRBJ2-1, with TRBD1 identical over 8 bases. The length of the CDR3 is 13 residues. Trimming at V came to 6 bases and at J to 3 bases, leaving 4 bases not matched to a gene. Germline CDR1 is SQVTM and CDR2 is ANQGSEA. The CDR3 DNA follows: TGCAGCGTCACCGGGACAGGCTACAATGAGCAGTTCTTC. This translates into CSVTGTGYNEQFF.

This chain uses TRBV6-1 with TRBJ1-4; D uncertain. The CDR3 extends over 15 amino acids. V lost 1 base and J 4 bases, leaving 10 bases between the germline ends. The V gene's germline CDR1 is MNHNS and CDR2 SASEGT. DNA for the CDR3: TGTGCCAGCAGTGAAGATCTGGACTTTAATGAAAAACTGTTTTTT. Translation: CASSEDLDFNEKLFF.

The CDR3, as DNA: TGTGCCAGCAGCGGCCGGGACTCGGCGGGAGATGAGCAGTTCTTC. Protein sequence: CASSGRDSAGDEQFF. The chain links TRBV11-3 to TRBJ2-1, with 7 bases lining up with TRBD2. Germline CDR1 reads SGHNT; CDR2 reads YENEEA. The CDR3 length is 15 residues. V lost 5 bases to trimming and J lost 8 bases; unmatched junction nucleotides: 12.

This clone was counted between two and nine times. This chain uses TRBV27 with TRBJ2-1; 10 bases line up with TRBD2. Per germline, CDR1 MNHEY and CDR2 SMNVEV (reference sequence). J lost 4 bases, V lost 5 bases, and 5 bases had no gene match. The CDR3 has 15 amino acids. The CDR3 region is CASSVSGRKYNEQFF. For the CDR3, the DNA is TGTGCCAGCAGTGTTAGCGGGAGGAAGTACAATGAGCAGTTCTTC.

DNA of the CDR3: TGCGCCAGCAGCTCCTCCTCTGAGACAGGGGGCACTGAAGCTTTCTTT. It codes for CASSSSSETGGTEAFF. The chain has TRBV5-1 and TRBJ1-1; 9 bases fit TRBD1. Germline CDR1 is SGHRS and CDR2 is YFSETQ. The CDR3 totals 16 residues. Germline trimming cut 3 bases from V and 4 bases from J; bases unmatched to any gene: 10.

The chain employs TRBV7-9 and TRBJ1-4; D is unresolved. The CDR3 sequence is 14 residues long. Germline CDR1 SEHNR, CDR2 FQNEAQ (reference sequence). V was pared by 3 bases and J by 8 bases, with 13 bases between. CDR3 residues: CASSFGLVPEKLFF. The CDR3, as DNA: TGTGCCAGCAGCTTTGGCCTCGTCCCAGAAAAACTGTTTTTT.

The gene calls are TRBV19 and TRBJ1-2; the D is unclear. The length of the CDR3 is 13 residues. Deletions cut 2 bases from V and 0 bases from J, with 4 bases between. Germline V gene sequence: CDR1 LNHDA, CDR2 SQIVND (reference sequence). The CDR3 reads CASSIIANYGYTF. The CDR3 DNA sequence: TGTGCCAGTAGTATAATAGCTAACTATGGCTACACCTTC.

The rearrangement links TRBV10-1 to TRBJ1-3; weak D call: TRBD1 (5 bases). Germline values: CDR1 WNHNN, CDR2 SYGVQD (reference sequence). Trimming pared 5 bases from V and 0 bases from J, leaving 8 bases between. CDR3 length: 14 residues. Here the CDR3 DNA reads TGCGCCAGCAGTCCAGGGTTCTCTGGAAACACCATATATTTT. Its protein is CASSPGFSGNTIYF.

The chain couples TRBV20-1 to TRBJ2-7; weak D call: TRBD1 (5 bases). Trimming pared 2 bases from V and 6 bases from J, leaving 8 bases between. From germline, CDR1 is DFQATT and CDR2 SNEGSKA (reference sequence). This CDR3 spans 11 amino acids. This CDR3 is CSARSGIEQYF. CDR3 DNA: TGCAGTGCTAGATCAGGGATCGAGCAGTACTTC.